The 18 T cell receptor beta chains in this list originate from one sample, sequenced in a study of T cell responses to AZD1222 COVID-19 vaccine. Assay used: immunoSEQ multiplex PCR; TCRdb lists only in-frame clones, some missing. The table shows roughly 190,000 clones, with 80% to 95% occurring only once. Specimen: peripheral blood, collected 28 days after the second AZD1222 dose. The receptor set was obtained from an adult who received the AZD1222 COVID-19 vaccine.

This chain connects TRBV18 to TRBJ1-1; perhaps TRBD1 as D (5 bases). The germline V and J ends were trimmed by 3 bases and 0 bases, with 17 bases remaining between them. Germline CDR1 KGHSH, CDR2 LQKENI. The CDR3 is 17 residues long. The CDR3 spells CASSPNLLGGMNTEAFF. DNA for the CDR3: TGTGCCAGCTCACCCAATTTACTTGGGGGGATGAACACTGAAGCTTTCTTT.

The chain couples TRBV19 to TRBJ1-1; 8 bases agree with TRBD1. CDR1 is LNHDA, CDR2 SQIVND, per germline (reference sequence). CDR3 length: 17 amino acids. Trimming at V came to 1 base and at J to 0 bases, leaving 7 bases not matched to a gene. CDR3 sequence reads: CASSIGNRGWMNTEAFF. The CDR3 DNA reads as TGTGCCAGTAGTATAGGGAACAGGGGGTGGATGAACACTGAAGCTTTCTTT.

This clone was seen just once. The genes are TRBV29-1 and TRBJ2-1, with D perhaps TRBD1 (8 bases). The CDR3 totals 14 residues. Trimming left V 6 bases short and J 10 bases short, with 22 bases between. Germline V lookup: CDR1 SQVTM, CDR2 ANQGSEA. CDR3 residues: CSVGYRGGPKEQFF. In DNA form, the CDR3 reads TGCAGCGTCGGGTACAGGGGGGGACCTAAAGAGCAGTTCTTC.

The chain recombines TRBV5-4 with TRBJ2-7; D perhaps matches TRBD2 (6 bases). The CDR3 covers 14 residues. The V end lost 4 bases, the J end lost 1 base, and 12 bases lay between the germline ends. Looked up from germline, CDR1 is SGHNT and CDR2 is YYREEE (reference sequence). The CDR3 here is CASSRISGSYEQYF. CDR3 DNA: TGTGCCAGCAGCCGGATTAGCGGATCCTACGAGCAGTACTTC.

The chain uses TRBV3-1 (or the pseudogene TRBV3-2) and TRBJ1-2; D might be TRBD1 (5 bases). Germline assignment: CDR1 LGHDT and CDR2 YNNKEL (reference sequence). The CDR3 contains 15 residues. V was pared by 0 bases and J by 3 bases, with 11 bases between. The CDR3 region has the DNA TGTGCCAGCAGCCAAGAGGTGGCGGGGGACTATGGCTACACCTTC. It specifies CASSQEVAGDYGYTF.

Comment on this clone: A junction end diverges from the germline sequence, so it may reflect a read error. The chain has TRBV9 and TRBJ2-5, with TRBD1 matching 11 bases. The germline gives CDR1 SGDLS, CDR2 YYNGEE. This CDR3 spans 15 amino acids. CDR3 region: CARSGGQGGGETQYF. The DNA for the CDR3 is TGTGCCCGCAGCGGGGGACAGGGGGGCGGAGAGACCCAGTACTTC.

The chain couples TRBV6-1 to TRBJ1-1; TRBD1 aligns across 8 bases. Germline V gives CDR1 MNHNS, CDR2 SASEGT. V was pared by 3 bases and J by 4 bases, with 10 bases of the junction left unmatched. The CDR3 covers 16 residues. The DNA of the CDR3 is TGTGCCAGCAGTGAGTCCGGACAGGGTGGCGGCACTGAAGCTTTCTTT. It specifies CASSESGQGGGTEAFF.

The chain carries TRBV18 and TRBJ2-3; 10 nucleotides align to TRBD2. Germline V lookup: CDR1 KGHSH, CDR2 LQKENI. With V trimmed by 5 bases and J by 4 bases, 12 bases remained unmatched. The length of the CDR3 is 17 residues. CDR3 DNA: TGTGCCAGCTCATCCGCTGGATTAGCGGGGGGCTCAGATACGCAGTATTTT. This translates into CASSSAGLAGGSDTQYF. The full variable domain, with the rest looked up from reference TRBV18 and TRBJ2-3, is NAGVMQNPRHLVRRRGQEARLRCSPMKGHSHVYWYRQLPEEGLKFMVYLQKENIIDESGMPKERFSAEFPKEGPSILRIQQVVRGDSAAYFCASSSAGLAGGSDTQYFGPGTRLTVL.

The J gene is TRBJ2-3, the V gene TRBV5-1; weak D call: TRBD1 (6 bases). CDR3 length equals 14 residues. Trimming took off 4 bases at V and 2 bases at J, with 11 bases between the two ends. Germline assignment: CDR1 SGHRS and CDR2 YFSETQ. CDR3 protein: CASSKQGVTDTQYF. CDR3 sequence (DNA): TGCGCCAGCAGCAAACAGGGCGTCACAGATACGCAGTATTTT.

The CDR3 bases are TGTGCCAGCAGTTACACAAGTAGCACAGATACGCAGTATTTT. Encoded protein: CASSYTSSTDTQYF. The rearrangement links TRBV6-5 to TRBJ2-3; no clear D gene. The CDR3 has 14 residues. Trimming pared 2 bases from V and 0 bases from J, leaving 6 bases between. Germline values: CDR1 MNHEY, CDR2 SVGAGI.

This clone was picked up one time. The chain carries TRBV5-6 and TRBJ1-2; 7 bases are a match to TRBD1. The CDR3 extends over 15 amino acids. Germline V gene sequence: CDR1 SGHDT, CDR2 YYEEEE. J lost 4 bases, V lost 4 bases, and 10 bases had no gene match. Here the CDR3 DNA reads TGTGCCAGCAGCCTATGGGACAGAAGAGGCTATGGCTACACCTTC. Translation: CASSLWDRRGYGYTF. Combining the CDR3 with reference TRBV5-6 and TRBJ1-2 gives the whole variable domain DAGVTQSPTHLIKTRGQQVTLRCSPKSGHDTVSWYQQALGQGPQFIFQYYEEEERQRGNFPDRFSGHQFPNYSSELNVNALLLGDSALYLCASSLWDRRGYGYTFGSGTRLTVV.

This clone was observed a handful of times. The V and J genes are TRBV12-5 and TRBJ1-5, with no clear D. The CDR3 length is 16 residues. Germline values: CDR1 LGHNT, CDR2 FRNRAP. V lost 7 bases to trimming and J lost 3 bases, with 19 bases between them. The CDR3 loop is CASAPSRDPTNQPQHF. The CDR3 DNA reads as TGTGCTAGTGCCCCTTCGAGGGATCCAACCAATCAGCCCCAGCATTTT.

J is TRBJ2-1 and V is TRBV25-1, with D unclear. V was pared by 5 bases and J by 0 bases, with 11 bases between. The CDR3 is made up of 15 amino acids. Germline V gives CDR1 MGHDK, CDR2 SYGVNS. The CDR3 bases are TGTGCCAGCAGTCCATACAGTAGCTCCTACAATGAGCAGTTCTTC. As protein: CASSPYSSSYNEQFF.

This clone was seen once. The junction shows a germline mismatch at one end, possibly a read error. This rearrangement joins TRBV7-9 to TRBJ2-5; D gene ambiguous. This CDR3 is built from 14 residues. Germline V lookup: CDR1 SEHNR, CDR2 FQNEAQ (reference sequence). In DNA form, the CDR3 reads TGTGCCAGCAGCTCCAACCCCGGGCAAGGGACCCAGTACTTC. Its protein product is CASSSNPGQGTQYF.

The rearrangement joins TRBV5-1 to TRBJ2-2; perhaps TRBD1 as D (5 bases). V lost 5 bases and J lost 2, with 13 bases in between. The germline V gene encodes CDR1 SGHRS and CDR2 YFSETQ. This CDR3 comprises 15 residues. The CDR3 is CASRQDMTNTGELFF. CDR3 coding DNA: TGCGCCAGCAGACAGGACATGACAAACACCGGGGAGCTGTTTTTT.

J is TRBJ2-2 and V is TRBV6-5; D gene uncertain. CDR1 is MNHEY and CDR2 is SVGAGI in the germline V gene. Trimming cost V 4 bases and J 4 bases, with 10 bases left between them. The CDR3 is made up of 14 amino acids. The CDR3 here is CASSSLTGTGELFF. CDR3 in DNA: TGTGCCAGCAGTTCCTTAACGGGCACCGGGGAGCTGTTTTTT.

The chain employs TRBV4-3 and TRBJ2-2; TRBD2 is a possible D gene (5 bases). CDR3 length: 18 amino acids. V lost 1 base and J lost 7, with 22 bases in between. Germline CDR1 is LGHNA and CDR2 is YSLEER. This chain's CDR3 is CASSQAPPDLLEVGELFF. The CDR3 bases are TGCGCCAGCAGCCAAGCTCCCCCTGACCTCCTGGAGGTCGGGGAGCTGTTTTTT.

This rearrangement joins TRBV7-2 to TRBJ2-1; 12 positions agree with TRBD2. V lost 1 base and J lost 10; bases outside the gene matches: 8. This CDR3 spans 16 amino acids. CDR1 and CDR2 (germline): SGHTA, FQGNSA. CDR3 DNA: TGTGCCAGCAGCTTAGTAACTAGCGGGGGGAGTAGGGAGCAGTTCTTC. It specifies CASSLVTSGGSREQFF.